Listed below are T cell receptor beta chains from one sample, sequenced in a study of blood T cell repertoires in COVID-19. Assay: immunoSEQ multiplex PCR; the TCRdb copy retains only in-frame clones and omits some. This sample has 200,000 to 250,000 clones, with 84% found just once. The sequenced material came from peripheral blood. All receptors come from a woman older than 75 with COVID-19, enrolled during active disease. CDR3s include the opening cysteine and the closing phenylalanine or tryptophan. A D gene is named only where the DNA matches it firmly. A row's size may be missing; if present it is once, few, many or a size class.

CASSFPPGPGGKPHYGYTF	TGTGCCAGCAGTTTCCCCCCGGGGCCAGGGGGTAAACCCCACTATGGCTACACCTTC	.	TRBJ1-2	TRBD1	TRBV28
CASSSPGTGGAGYTF	TGTGCCAGCAGTTCGCCCGGGACAGGGGGCGCGGGCTACACCTTC	few	TRBJ1-2	TRBD1	TRBV27
CASSSGGGLNTGELFF	TGTGCCAGCTCGAGCGGGGGTGGGCTAAACACCGGGGAGCTGTTTTTT	.	TRBJ2-2	TRBD2	TRBV5-5
CASSPTSRVTGTDTQYF	TGTGCCAGCAGCCCCACCTCACGGGTGACCGGCACAGATACGCAGTATTTT	.	TRBJ2-3	.	TRBV3-1/TRBV3-2
CASSLQGQPQHF	TGTGCCAGCAGCCTGCAGGGGCAGCCCCAGCATTTT	.	TRBJ1-5	.	TRBV12-3/TRBV12-4
CASSWDSTNTIYF	TGTGCCAGCAGTTGGGACAGCACCAACACCATATATTTT	.	TRBJ1-3	TRBD1	TRBV12-3/TRBV12-4
CASSLGRSGNQPQHF	TGTGCCAGCAGCTTAGGGAGGTCTGGCAATCAGCCCCAGCATTTT	.	TRBJ1-5	.	TRBV7-2
CASSLEGAGYTF	TGTGCCAGCAGCTTAGAAGGGGCTGGCTACACCTTC	.	TRBJ1-2	.	TRBV11-2
CASSSGTGGAGTEAFF	TGTGCCAGCAGCTCGGGGACAGGGGGCGCGGGCACTGAAGCTTTCTTT	.	TRBJ1-1	TRBD1	TRBV7-9
CASSLLGLEGADEQFF	TGTGCCAGCAGCTTATTGGGTCTCGAAGGGGCAGATGAGCAGTTCTTC	few	TRBJ2-1	.	TRBV13
CASSLGGAGNTIYF	TGTGCCAGCAGTTTGGGCGGGGCTGGAAACACCATATATTTT	.	TRBJ1-3	.	TRBV28
CASSMSNTGGRTDTQYF	TGCGCCAGCAGCATGTCTAACACAGGGGGACGGACAGATACGCAGTATTTT	.	TRBJ2-3	TRBD1	TRBV5-1
CASSITGFPPQHF	TGTGCCAGCAGTATTACAGGTTTCCCGCCCCAGCATTTT	.	TRBJ1-5	.	TRBV28
CASSLDRENTEAFF	TGCGCCAGCAGCCTTGACAGGGAGAACACTGAAGCTTTCTTT	.	TRBJ1-1	TRBD1	TRBV5-1
CASSLGGLDQPQHF	TGCGCCAGCAGCTTGGGGGGGCTGGATCAGCCCCAGCATTTT	.	TRBJ1-5	.	TRBV5-1
CASSQAQGSYNSPLHF	TGTGCCAGCAGCCAAGCGCAGGGCTCCTATAATTCACCCCTCCACTTT	.	TRBJ1-6	.	TRBV3-1/TRBV3-2
CASSEALMSTEAFF	TGTGCCAGCAGTGAAGCGCTAATGAGCACTGAAGCTTTCTTT	few	TRBJ1-1	.	TRBV6-1
CASSVSPSASTDTQYF	TGTGCCAGCAGCGTAAGCCCTAGTGCTAGCACAGATACGCAGTATTTT	.	TRBJ2-3	.	TRBV9
CASSSQGGTAYEKLFF	TGTGCCAGCAGTTCCCAGGGCGGGACAGCCTATGAAAAACTGTTTTTT	.	TRBJ1-4	TRBD1	TRBV28
CASSIDGASGGAYNEQFF	TGTGCCAGTAGTATAGATGGGGCTAGCGGGGGGGCCTACAATGAGCAGTTCTTC	.	TRBJ2-1	TRBD2	TRBV19
CASSSGQPYQETQYF	TGCGCCAGCAGCTCAGGACAGCCGTACCAAGAGACCCAGTACTTC	.	TRBJ2-5	.	TRBV5-1
CASSHSDGTGMGYEQYF	TGTGCCAGCAGCCACTCCGACGGGACAGGCATGGGCTACGAGCAGTACTTC	.	TRBJ2-7	TRBD1	TRBV4-2
CASSLGQNNEQFF	TGTGCCAGCAGCTTAGGTCAGAACAATGAGCAGTTCTTC	.	TRBJ2-1	.	TRBV11-2